These 2 T cell receptor beta chains originate from one sample sequenced in a study of cytomegalovirus exposure and HLA in healthy donors (dated by TCRdb to 2016 to 2017). Libraries were constructed by the immunoSEQ multiplex PCR assay. For the multiplex PCR, a mixture combining 60 forward primers for TCR Vbeta segments and 13 reverse primers for TCR Jbeta segments was used. TCRdb took this table from immuneACCESS and kept in-frame rearrangements with V and J called. Such tables lack part of the clones; where checked against another copy, unresolved V genes explain under half of the gap, and the rest is unexplained. The sample table lists 200,000 to 250,000 clones, 70% to 90% of them with a count of one. Around 0.23% of the sample is in the top ten clones. The source material was PBMCs. These receptors came from a girl aged 2 to 10 in good health and CMV-seronegative.

The CDR3 nucleotides are TGTGCCAGCAGCGTAGGACTAGCAGATACGCAGTATTTT. This codes for CASSVGLADTQYF. This chain connects TRBV9 to TRBJ2-3; D is possibly TRBD2 (6 bases). The V gene lost 0 bases and the J gene lost 4 bases, with 6 bases spanning the gap. The V gene's germline CDR1 is SGDLS and CDR2 YYNGEE. The CDR3 is 13 residues long.

The chain links TRBV6-5 to TRBJ2-3; 7 bases are a match to TRBD1. The CDR3 is made up of 15 amino acids. Germline trimming cut 2 bases from V and 0 bases from J; bases unmatched to any gene: 2. Germline loops: CDR1 MNHEY, CDR2 SVGAGI. CDR3 loop: CASSYRDSSTDTQYF. The CDR3 DNA reads TGTGCCAGCAGTTACCGGGACAGCAGCACAGATACGCAGTATTTT.